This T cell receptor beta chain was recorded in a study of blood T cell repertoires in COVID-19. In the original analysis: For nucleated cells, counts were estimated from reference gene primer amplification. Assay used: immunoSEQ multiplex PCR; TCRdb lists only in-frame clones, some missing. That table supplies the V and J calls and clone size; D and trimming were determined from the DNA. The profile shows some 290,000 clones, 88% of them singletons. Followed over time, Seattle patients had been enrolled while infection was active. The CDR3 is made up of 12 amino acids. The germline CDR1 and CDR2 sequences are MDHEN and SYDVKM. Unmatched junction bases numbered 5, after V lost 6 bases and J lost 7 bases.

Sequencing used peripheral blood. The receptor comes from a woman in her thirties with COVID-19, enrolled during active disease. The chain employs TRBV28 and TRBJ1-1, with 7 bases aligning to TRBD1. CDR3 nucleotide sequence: TGTGCCAGCAGCCAACAGGGGTTTGAAGCTTTCTTT. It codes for CASSQQGFEAFF.